This T cell receptor (beta chain) emerged from a study of blood T cells in healthy people across ages. A second PCR of 7 to 11 cycles used a sample-barcoded 5' primer and a J-beta primer mix. One entry per CDR3 protein, called by TCRdb with MiXCR from the 5' RACE reads. Of hundreds of thousands of distinct CDR3 sequences in the sample, about 53% are singletons; the top ten hold roughly 37%. About this clonotype itself: Its antigen is still unknown.

Notes on the study in general: The recorded TCR beta diversity per million T cells decreased in a roughly linear manner with age. Greater diversity and more naive CD4+ cells were seen in long-lived donors than in aged donors.

Donors ranged from roughly 6 to 100 years old and were healthy Caucasians in Russia. The sequenced material came from blood. The TCR comes from a man at least 80 years old in good health.

The CDR3 nucleotides are TGCGCCAGCAGCCAAGATGGGCCACAGTTGGTTCAGCCCCAGCATTTT. Its protein is CASSQDGPQLVQPQHF. The J gene is TRBJ1-5, the V gene TRBV4-1; no clear D gene. Germline CDR1 is MGHRA and CDR2 is YSYEKL. This CDR3 is 16 amino acids long. V was cut by 0 bases and J by 6 bases, with 15 bases left in between.